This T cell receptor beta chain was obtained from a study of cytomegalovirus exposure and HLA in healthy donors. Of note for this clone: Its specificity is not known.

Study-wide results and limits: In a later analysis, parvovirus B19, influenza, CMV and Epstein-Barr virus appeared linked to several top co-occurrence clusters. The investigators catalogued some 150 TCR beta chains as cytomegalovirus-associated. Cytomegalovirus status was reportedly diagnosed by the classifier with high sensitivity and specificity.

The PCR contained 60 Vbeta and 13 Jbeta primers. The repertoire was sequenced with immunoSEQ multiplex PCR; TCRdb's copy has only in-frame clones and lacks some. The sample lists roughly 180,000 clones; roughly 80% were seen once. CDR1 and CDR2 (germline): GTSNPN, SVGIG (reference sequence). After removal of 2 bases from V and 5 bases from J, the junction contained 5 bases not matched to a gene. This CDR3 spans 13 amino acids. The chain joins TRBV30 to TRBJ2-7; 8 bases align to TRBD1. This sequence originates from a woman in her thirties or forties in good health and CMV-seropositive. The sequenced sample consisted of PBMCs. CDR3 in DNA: TGTGCCTGGAGTCCAGGGGGCTGGAACGAGCAGTACTTC. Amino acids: CAWSPGGWNEQYF.